A single TCR beta chain is shown here with its context. Its target is not known. The junction departs from germline at one end; a sequencing error may be responsible. The same CDR3 is also encoded by other DNA sequences in this sample. This entry belongs to a study of regulatory and conventional T cells in RAG deficiency. CDR1 is LNHDA, CDR2 SQIVND, per germline (reference sequence). The CDR3 loop spans 14 amino acids. The table came from immunoSEQ multiplex PCR; TCRdb's copy has only in-frame clones and leaves some out. The table includes about 7,100 clones, around 91% detected once. Genomic DNA came from blood regulatory T cells gated CD4+ CD25-high CD127-low. Study results and caveats: Control T-cell subsets had markedly higher Shannon entropy and lower Simpson indices than RAG-deficient patients.

A further study also used this sample, focusing on regulatory T cells. From that study: The primer mix had 52 TRBV and 13 TRBJ primers. Regulatory T cells showed the strongest V-J pair restriction and V/J gene skewing among patient repertoires.

The source of this sequence is a human donor in good health. What was sequenced was CD127- CD25+ CD4+ Tregs sorted from blood. The chain combines TRBV19 with TRBJ1-6; 7 bases align to TRBD1. DNA of the CDR3: TGTGCCAGTAGCGGACAGGTTATTAATTCCCCCCTCCACTTT. This translates into CASSGQVINSPLHF. Based on the CDR3 plus reference TRBV19 and TRBJ1-6, the full variable domain is DGGITQSPKYLFRKEGQNVTLSCEQNLNHDAMYWYRQDPGQGLRLIYYSQIVNDFQKGDIAEGYSVSREKKESFPLTVTSAQKNPTAFYLCASSGQVINSPLHFGNGTRLTVT.